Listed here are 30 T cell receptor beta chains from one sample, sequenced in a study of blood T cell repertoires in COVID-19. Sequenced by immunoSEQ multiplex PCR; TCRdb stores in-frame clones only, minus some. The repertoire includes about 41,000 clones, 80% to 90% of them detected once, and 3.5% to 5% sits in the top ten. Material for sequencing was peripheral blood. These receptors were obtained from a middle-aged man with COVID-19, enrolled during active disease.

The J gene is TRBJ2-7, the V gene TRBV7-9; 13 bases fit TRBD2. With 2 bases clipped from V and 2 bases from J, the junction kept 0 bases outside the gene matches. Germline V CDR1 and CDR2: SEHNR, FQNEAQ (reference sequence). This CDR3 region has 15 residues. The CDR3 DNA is TGTGCCAGCAGCTTAACTAGCGGGGGGGCCTACGAGCAGTACTTC. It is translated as CASSLTSGGAYEQYF.

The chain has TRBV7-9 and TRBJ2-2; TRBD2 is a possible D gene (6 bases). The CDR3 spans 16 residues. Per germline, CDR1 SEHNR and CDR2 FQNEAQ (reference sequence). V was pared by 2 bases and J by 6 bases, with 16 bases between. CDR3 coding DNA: TGTGCCAGCAGCTTACTATTTGGGGGGAGTTCCGGGGAGCTGTTTTTT. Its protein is CASSLLFGGSSGELFF.

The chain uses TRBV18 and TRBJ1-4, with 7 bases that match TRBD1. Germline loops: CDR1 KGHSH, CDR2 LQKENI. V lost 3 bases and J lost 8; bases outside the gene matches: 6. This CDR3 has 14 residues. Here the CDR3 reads CASSPTTGEEKLFF. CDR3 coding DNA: TGTGCCAGCTCACCCACAACAGGGGAAGAAAAACTGTTTTTT. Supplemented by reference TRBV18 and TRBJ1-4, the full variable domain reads NAGVMQNPRHLVRRRGQEARLRCSPMKGHSHVYWYRQLPEEGLKFMVYLQKENIIDESGMPKERFSAEFPKEGPSILRIQQVVRGDSAAYFCASSPTTGEEKLFFGSGTQLSVL.

CDR3 protein: CASSLGGGNEKLFF. The CDR3 region has the DNA TGTGCCAGCAGCTTAGGGGGAGGGAATGAAAAACTGTTTTTT. The rearrangement links TRBV7-6 to TRBJ1-4; no reliable D call. Trimming shortened V by 1 base and J by 5 bases, and 8 bases separated the two germline ends. CDR1 is SGHVS and CDR2 is FNYEAQ in the germline V gene. The CDR3 extends over 14 amino acids.

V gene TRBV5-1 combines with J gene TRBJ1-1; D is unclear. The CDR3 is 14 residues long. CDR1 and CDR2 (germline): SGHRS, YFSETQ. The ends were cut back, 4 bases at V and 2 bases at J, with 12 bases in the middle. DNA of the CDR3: TGCGCCAGCAGCCCCGAGGCGGCAAACACTGAAGCTTTCTTT. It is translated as CASSPEAANTEAFF. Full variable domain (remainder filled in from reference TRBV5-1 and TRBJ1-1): KAGVTQTPRYLIKTRGQQVTLSCSPISGHRSVSWYQQTPGQGLQFLFEYFSETQRNKGNFPGRFSGRQFSNSRSEMNVSTLELGDSALYLCASSPEAANTEAFFGQGTRLTVV.

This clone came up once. CDR3: CASSTGLSGNTIYF. The DNA of the CDR3 is TGTGCCAGCAGCACAGGGTTGTCTGGAAACACCATATATTTT. The rearrangement joins TRBV5-5 to TRBJ1-3; D is possibly TRBD1 (6 bases). Trimming removed 4 bases at V and 1 base at J, with 9 bases between. The CDR3 has 14 residues. Germline V lookup: CDR1 SGHKS, CDR2 YYEKEE (reference sequence).

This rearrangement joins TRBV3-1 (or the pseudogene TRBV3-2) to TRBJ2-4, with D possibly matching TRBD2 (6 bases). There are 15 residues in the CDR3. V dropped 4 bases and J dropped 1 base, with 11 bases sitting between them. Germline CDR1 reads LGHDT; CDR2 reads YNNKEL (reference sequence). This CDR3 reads CASSRGIGAKNIQYF. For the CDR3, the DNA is TGTGCCAGCAGCCGCGGGATAGGGGCCAAAAACATTCAGTACTTC.

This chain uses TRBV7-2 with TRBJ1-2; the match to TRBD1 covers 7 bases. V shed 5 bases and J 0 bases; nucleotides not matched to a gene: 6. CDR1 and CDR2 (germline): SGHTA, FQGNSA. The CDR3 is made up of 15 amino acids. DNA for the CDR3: TGTGCCAGCAGCACGGCTCAGGGGGCTAACTATGGCTACACCTTC. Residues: CASSTAQGANYGYTF. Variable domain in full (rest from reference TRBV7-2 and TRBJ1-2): GAGVSQSPSNKVTEKGKDVELRCDPISGHTALYWYRQSLGQGLEFLIYFQGNSAPDKSGLPSDRFSAERTGGSVSTLTIQRTQQEDSAVYLCASSTAQGANYGYTFGSGTRLTVV.

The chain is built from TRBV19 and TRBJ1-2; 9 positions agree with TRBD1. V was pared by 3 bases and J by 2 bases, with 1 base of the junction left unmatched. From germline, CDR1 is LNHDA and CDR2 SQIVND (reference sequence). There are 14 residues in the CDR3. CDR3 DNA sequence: TGTGCCAGTAGTATCGGACAGGGGAACTATGGCTACACCTTC. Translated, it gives CASSIGQGNYGYTF.

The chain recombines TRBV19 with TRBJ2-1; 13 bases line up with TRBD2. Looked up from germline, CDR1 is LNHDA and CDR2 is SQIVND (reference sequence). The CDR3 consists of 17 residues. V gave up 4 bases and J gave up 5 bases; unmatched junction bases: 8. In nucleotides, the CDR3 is TGTGCCAGTAGTACTCAACTAGCGGGAGGGCCCCACAATGAGCAGTTCTTC. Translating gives CASSTQLAGGPHNEQFF.

In nucleotides, the CDR3 is TGTGCCAGCAGTCCCCAGTTTGGGAACACTGAAGCTTTCTTT. Encoded protein: CASSPQFGNTEAFF. The rearrangement joins TRBV14 to TRBJ1-1; D unclear. V was pared by 6 bases and J by 1 base, with 12 bases between. The germline CDR1 and CDR2 sequences are SGHDN and FVKESK. This CDR3 has 14 amino acids.

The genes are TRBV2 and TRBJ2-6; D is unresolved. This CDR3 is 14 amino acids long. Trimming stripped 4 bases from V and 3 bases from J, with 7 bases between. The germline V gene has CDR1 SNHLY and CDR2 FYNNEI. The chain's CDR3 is CASSARSGANVLTF. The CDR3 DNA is TGTGCCAGCAGTGCCCGGAGTGGGGCCAACGTCCTGACTTTC.

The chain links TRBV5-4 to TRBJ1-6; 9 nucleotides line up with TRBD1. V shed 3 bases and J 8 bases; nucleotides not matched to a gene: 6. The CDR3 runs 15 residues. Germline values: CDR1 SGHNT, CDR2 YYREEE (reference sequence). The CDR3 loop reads CASSSRTGEHSPLHF. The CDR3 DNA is TGTGCCAGCAGCTCCCGGACAGGGGAGCATTCACCCCTCCACTTT. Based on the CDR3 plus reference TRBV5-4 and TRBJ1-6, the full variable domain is ETGVTQSPTHLIKTRGQQVTLRCSSQSGHNTVSWYQQALGQGPQFIFQYYREEENGRGNFPPRFSGLQFPNYSSELNVNALELDDSALYLCASSSRTGEHSPLHFGNGTRLTVT.

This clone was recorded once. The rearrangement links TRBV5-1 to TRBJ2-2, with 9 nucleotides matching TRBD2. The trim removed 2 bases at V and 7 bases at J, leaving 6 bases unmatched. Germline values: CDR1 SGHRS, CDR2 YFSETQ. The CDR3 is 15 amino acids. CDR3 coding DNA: TGCGCCAGCAGCTTTAGGACTAGCGCCGGCGGGGAGCTGTTTTTT. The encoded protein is CASSFRTSAGGELFF.

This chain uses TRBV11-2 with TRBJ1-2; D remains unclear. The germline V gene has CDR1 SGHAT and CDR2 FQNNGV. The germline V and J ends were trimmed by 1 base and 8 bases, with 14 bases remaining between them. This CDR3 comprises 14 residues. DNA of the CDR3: TGTGCCAGCAGCTTAGTGGGGAGCTCGGAGGGCTACACCTTC. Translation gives CASSLVGSSEGYTF.

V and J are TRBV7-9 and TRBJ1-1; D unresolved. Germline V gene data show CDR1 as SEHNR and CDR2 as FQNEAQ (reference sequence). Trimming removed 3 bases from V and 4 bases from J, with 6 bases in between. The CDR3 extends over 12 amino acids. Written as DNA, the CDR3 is TGTGCCAGCAGCTTCACTAGCACTGAAGCTTTCTTT. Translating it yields CASSFTSTEAFF.

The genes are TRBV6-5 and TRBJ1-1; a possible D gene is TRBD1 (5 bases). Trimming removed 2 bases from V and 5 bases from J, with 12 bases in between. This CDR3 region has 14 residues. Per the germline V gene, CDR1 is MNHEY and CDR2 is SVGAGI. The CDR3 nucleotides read TGTGCCAGCAGTTACGGTGGGGCGGGGACTGAAGCTTTCTTT. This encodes CASSYGGAGTEAFF.

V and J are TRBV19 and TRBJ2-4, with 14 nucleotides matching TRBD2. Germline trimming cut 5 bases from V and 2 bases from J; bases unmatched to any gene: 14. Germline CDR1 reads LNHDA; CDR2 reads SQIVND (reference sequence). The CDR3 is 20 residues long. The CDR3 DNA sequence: TGTGCCAGTAGTCCACGGCCGGGACTAGCGGGAGATACGTCCAAAAACATTCAGTACTTC. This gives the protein CASSPRPGLAGDTSKNIQYF.

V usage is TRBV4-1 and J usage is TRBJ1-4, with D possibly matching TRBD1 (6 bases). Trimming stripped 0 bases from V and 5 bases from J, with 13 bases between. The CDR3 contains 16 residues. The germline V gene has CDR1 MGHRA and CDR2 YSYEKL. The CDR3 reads CASSQDGGAGNEKLFF. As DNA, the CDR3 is TGCGCCAGCAGCCAAGATGGGGGGGCGGGGAATGAAAAACTGTTTTTT.

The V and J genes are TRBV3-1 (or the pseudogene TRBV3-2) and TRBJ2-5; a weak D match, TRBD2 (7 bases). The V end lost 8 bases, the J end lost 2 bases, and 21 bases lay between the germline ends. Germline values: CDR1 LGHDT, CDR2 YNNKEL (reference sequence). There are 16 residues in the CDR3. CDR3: CASQGGGPYSQETQYF. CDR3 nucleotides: TGTGCCAGCCAAGGGGGGGGGCCATACTCACAAGAGACCCAGTACTTC.

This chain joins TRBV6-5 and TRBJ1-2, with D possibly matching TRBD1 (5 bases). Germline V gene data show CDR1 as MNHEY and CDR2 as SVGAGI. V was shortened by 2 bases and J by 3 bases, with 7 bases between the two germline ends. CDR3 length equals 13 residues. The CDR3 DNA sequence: TGTGCCAGCAGTTACAGGGGATACTATGGCTACACCTTC. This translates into CASSYRGYYGYTF.

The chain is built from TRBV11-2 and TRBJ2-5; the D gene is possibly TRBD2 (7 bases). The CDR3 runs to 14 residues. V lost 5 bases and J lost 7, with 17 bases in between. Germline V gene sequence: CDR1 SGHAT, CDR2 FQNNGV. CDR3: CASSPMAGAGTQYF. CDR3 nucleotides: TGTGCCAGCAGCCCGATGGCGGGGGCCGGGACCCAGTACTTC.

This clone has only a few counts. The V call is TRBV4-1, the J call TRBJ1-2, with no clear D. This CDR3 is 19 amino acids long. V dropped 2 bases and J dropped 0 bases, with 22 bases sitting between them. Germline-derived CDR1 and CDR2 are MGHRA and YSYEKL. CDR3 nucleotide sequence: TGCGCCAGCAGCCAAAGAATGAAGAGTTCCGGGTTGGCTAACTATGGCTACACCTTC. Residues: CASSQRMKSSGLANYGYTF.

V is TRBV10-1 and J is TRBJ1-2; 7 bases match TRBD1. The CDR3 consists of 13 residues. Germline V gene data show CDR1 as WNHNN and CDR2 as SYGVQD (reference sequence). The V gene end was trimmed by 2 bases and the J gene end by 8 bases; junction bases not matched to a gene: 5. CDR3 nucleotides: TGCGCCAGCAGTGAGCGACAGGGACGGGGCTACACCTTC. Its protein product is CASSERQGRGYTF.

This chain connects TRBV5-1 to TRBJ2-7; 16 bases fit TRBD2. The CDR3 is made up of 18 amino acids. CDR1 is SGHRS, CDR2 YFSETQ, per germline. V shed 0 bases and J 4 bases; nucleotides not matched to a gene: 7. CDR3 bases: TGCGCCAGCAGCTTGGTCCTGGGACTAGCGGGAGGGAAGTACGAGCAGTACTTC. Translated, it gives CASSLVLGLAGGKYEQYF.

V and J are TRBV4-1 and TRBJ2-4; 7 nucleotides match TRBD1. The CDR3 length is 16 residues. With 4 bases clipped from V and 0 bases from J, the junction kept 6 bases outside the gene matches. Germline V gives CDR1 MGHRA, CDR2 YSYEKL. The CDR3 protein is CASSPGTALAKNIQYF. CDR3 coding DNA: TGCGCCAGCAGCCCCGGGACAGCTTTAGCCAAAAACATTCAGTACTTC.

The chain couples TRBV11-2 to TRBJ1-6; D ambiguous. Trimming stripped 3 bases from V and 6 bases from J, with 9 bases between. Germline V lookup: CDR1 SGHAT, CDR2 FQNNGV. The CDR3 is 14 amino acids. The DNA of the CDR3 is TGTGCCAGCAGCTTCTCACGGAGTAATTCACCCCTCCACTTT. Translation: CASSFSRSNSPLHF.

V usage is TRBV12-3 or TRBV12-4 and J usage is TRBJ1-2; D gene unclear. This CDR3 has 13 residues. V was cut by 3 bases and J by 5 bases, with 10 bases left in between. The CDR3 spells CASSLSSVYGYTF. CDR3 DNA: TGTGCCAGCAGTTTGAGCTCGGTTTATGGCTACACCTTC.

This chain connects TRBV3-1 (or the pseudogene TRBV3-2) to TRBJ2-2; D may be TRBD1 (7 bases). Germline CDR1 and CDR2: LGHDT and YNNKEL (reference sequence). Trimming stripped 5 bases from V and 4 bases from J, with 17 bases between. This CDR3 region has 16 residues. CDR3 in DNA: TGTGCCAGCAGCGGACAGGACTACTCGAGCACCGGGGAGCTGTTTTTT. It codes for CASSGQDYSSTGELFF.

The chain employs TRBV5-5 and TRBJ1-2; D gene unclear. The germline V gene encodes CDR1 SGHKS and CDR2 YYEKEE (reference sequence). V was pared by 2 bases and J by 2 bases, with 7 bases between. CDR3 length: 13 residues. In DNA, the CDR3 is TGTGCCAGCAGCTTATCCGGGAACTATGGCTACACCTTC. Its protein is CASSLSGNYGYTF.